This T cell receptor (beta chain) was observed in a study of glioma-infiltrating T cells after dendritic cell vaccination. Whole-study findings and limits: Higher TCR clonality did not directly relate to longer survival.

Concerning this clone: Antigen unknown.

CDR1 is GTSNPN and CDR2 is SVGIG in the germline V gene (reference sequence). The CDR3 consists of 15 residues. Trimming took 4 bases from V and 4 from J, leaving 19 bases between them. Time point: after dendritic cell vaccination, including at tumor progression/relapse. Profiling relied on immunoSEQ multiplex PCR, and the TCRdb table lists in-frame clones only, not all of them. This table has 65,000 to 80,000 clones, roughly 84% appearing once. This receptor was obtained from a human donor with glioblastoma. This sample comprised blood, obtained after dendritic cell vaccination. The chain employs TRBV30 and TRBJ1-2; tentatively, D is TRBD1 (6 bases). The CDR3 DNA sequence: TGTGCCTGGACGAGAGCAGGGGTGTTGTTCTATGGCTACACCTTC. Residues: CAWTRAGVLFYGYTF. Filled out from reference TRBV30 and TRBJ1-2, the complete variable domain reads SQTIHQWPATLVQPVGSPLSLECTVEGTSNPNLYWYRQAAGRGLQLLFYSVGIGQISSEVPQNLSASRPQDRQFILSSKKLLLSDSGFYLCAWTRAGVLFYGYTFGSGTRLTVV.